The T cell receptor beta chain under discussion was sequenced for a study of blood T cell repertoires in COVID-19. The table came from immunoSEQ multiplex PCR; TCRdb's copy has only in-frame clones and leaves some out. The sample has about 200,000 clones, 60% to 85% seen once; the top ten hold less than 7%. The sequencing input was peripheral blood. This receptor was identified in a woman in her seventies with acute or convalescent COVID-19.

In DNA, the CDR3 is TGTGCCAGCAGCTTGGGGGGGGAGAAGACCCAGTACTTC. Translation gives CASSLGGEKTQYF. V usage is TRBV5-4 and J usage is TRBJ2-5; D might be TRBD2 (6 bases). Germline CDR1 reads SGHNT; CDR2 reads YYREEE (reference sequence). V lost 0 bases to trimming and J lost 6 bases, with 9 bases between them. CDR3 length equals 13 residues.